This T cell receptor (beta chain) was sequenced for a study of Ad26.COV2.S vaccination and SARS-CoV-2 variants. Findings and caveats of the study: People who got the vaccine had more spike-specific TCR breadth than people who got placebo. Analyses that measured TCR breadth and depth may have underestimated total T cell responses.

Trimming removed 4 bases from V and 6 bases from J; junction bases left unmatched: 16. The CDR3 totals 19 residues. Germline CDR1 and CDR2: SGDLS and YYNGEE. Points on this clone: Its antigen remains unknown.

TCRdb keeps only in-frame clones here, not all; method: immunoSEQ multiplex PCR. Here the sample spans roughly 140,000 clones, 70% to 90% being singletons. The clonotype was recovered from a human donor who had recovered from COVID-19. Sequencing used peripheral blood, obtained after recovery from COVID-19. V gene TRBV9 combines with J gene TRBJ2-2; 12 nucleotides match TRBD2. The CDR3 DNA follows: TGTGCCAGCAGCCTCCCTATTTCTAGCGGGGGGGAGTTTTCCGGGGAGCTGTTTTTT. Translated: CASSLPISSGGEFSGELFF.